The 20 T cell receptor beta chains listed next were all sequenced from one sample in a study of T-cell reconstitution after alpha-beta-depleted transplantation in children (dated by TCRdb to about 2016). To prepare the library, PCR was applied. Sequenced using an Illumina HiSeq 2500. TCR libraries were prepared with molecular barcoding, using unique molecular identifiers to normalize TCRbeta repertoire quantification. In-frame beta chains were kept once TCRdb had trimmed the public reads at Q25 with fastp and called clones with MiXCR. Rows merge per CDR3 protein into single entries with the most common DNA and genes. The sample yields over 150,000 distinct CDR3 sequences; 11% were counted once. Approximately 13% of the sample is in the top ten clones. In light of the paper, this sample's treatment or condition label describes: allogeneic hematopoietic cell transplantation with graft depleted of TCRalphabeta T cells and CD19 B cells.

The specimen was PBMCs, collected before TCRalphabeta/CD19-depleted stem cell transplant. The receptors originated from a boy between 2 and 10 years old with acute myeloid leukemia, due to receive a stem cell transplant.

This clonotype was observed at least ten times. The chain joins TRBV12-3 or TRBV12-4 to TRBJ2-3; 10 nucleotides align to TRBD2. This CDR3 region has 15 residues. J was trimmed by 5 bases and V by 4 bases; bases with no gene match: 6. The CDR3 DNA reads TGTGCCAGCAGTTCCCAGCGGGGGGGCTTAGATACGCAGTATTTT. Translation: CASSSQRGGLDTQYF.

This clonotype was detected many times. This chain joins TRBV29-1 and TRBJ2-3, with 9 bases fitting TRBD2. Per the germline V gene, CDR1 is SQVTM and CDR2 is ANQGSEA. This CDR3 region has 15 residues. Unmatched junction bases numbered 5, after V lost 2 bases and J lost 2 bases. CDR3 loop: CSVEIAGESTDTQYF. The CDR3 bases are TGCAGCGTTGAAATAGCGGGGGAGTCCACAGATACGCAGTATTTT.

This clonotype was seen ten or more times. The chain uses TRBV7-3 and TRBJ2-1; D remains unclear. Germline CDR1 SGHTA, CDR2 FQGTGA. The CDR3 has 12 amino acids. The germline V and J ends were trimmed by 1 base and 9 bases, with 7 bases remaining between them. CDR3 DNA sequence: TGTGCCAGCAGCTTAAAGTTTGGTGAGCAGTTCTTC. This sequence encodes CASSLKFGEQFF.

This clonotype was counted ten times or more. The rearrangement uses TRBV24-1 and TRBJ2-3, with TRBD2 matching 8 bases. V lost 6 bases to trimming and J lost 4 bases; unmatched junction nucleotides: 5. CDR1 is KGHDR, CDR2 SFDVKD, per germline. The CDR3 length is 14 residues. CDR3 region: CATSSAGGADTQYF. CDR3 sequence (DNA): TGTGCCACCAGTTCTGCGGGAGGCGCAGATACGCAGTATTTT.

This clonotype was picked up many times. The J gene is TRBJ2-1, the V gene TRBV18; no reliable D call. The V gene's germline CDR1 is KGHSH and CDR2 LQKENI. CDR3 length equals 15 residues. V lost 0 bases and J lost 5, with 11 bases in between. The CDR3 DNA reads TGTGCCAGCTCACCACCGAGGCGAACCGACAATGAGCAGTTCTTC. Residues: CASSPPRRTDNEQFF.

This clonotype appeared many times. The rearrangement links TRBV12-3 or TRBV12-4 to TRBJ2-1; 10 positions match TRBD2. With 5 bases clipped from V and 4 bases from J, the junction kept 5 bases outside the gene matches. CDR3 length equals 15 residues. The CDR3 sequence is CASSPGLAEYNEQFF. The CDR3 DNA reads TGTGCCAGCAGTCCCGGACTAGCGGAGTACAATGAGCAGTTCTTC.

The chain combines TRBV20-1 with TRBJ2-7; D might be TRBD1 or TRBD2, each matching 5 bases. This CDR3 region has 13 residues. The V end was cut by 3 bases, the J end by 7 bases, with 16 bases between. The V gene's germline CDR1 is DFQATT and CDR2 SNEGSKA (reference sequence). CDR3 amino acids: CSASSGREWEQYV. The CDR3 DNA follows: TGCAGTGCTAGCTCGGGACGTGAATGGGAGCAGTACGTC.

This clonotype was detected many times. The rearrangement links TRBV7-2 to TRBJ2-3; no firm D call. Trimming removed 0 bases from V and 0 bases from J, with 10 bases in between. Looked up from germline, CDR1 is SGHTA and CDR2 is FQGNSA. The CDR3 is made up of 16 amino acids. CDR3 in DNA: TGTGCCAGCAGCTTAGCGGCCACGGCTAGCACAGATACGCAGTATTTT. Translating gives CASSLAATASTDTQYF. The whole variable domain, filled in from reference TRBV7-2 and TRBJ2-3, reads GAGVSQSPSNKVTEKGKDVELRCDPISGHTALYWYRQSLGQGLEFLIYFQGNSAPDKSGLPSDRFSAERTGGSVSTLTIQRTQQEDSAVYLCASSLAATASTDTQYFGPGTRLTVL.

As for this clonotype: Its ends do not fully match the called genes, so a read error is possible. This chain links TRBV2 with TRBJ2-1; 7 nucleotides align to TRBD2. CDR1 and CDR2 (germline): SNHLY, FYNNEI. The CDR3 loop spans 12 amino acids. CDR3 amino acids: CASGAGAPELFF. The CDR3 DNA reads as TGTGCCAGCGGGGCGGGAGCCCCCGAGCTGTTCTTC.

About this clonotype itself: A much larger clone differs by one base, so this may be a read error. This rearrangement joins TRBV19 to TRBJ1-1; possible D gene TRBD1, 5 bases. CDR3 length: 11 residues. Germline CDR1 and CDR2: LNHDA and SQIVND (reference sequence). V shed 11 bases and J shed 7 bases, with 14 bases lying between them. The CDR3 region is CAVRRDLEAFF. Here the CDR3 DNA reads TGTGCCGTCCGCCGGGACCTTGAAGCTTTCTTT.

This clonotype was counted ten times or more. This rearrangement joins TRBV19 to TRBJ2-5; D not resolved. The V and J ends lost 3 bases and 9 bases respectively, with 8 bases between them. This CDR3 contains 11 residues. Germline V gene sequence: CDR1 LNHDA, CDR2 SQIVND (reference sequence). The CDR3 nucleotides read TGTGCCAGTAGTATTGGTGGGGCCCAGTACTTC. This translates into CASSIGGAQYF.

This clonotype was seen many times. The chain couples TRBV10-3 to TRBJ1-2, with 7 nucleotides matching TRBD1. CDR1 and CDR2 (germline): ENHRY, SYGVKD. This CDR3 is built from 15 residues. V lost 5 bases and J lost 3; bases outside the gene matches: 9. The CDR3 bases are TGTGCCATCAGTCCGACAGGGCCGGGTGACTATGGCTACACCTTC. Protein sequence: CAISPTGPGDYGYTF.

This clonotype was counted many times. The CDR3 DNA follows: TGTGCCGCCCAGGGCGGGAAGGGCACTGAAGCTTTCTTT. Translating gives CAAQGGKGTEAFF. The chain couples TRBV7-9 to TRBJ1-1; D is perhaps TRBD1 (5 bases). V lost 11 bases and J 4 bases, leaving 17 bases between the germline ends. Germline CDR1 SEHNR, CDR2 FQNEAQ (reference sequence). There are 13 residues in the CDR3.

To note about this clonotype: Possible read error: a much larger clone is one base away. The V and J genes are TRBV6-6 and TRBJ2-2; D gene uncertain. Per the germline V gene, CDR1 is MNHNY and CDR2 is SVGAGI (reference sequence). Trimming shortened V by 5 bases and J by 7 bases, and 11 bases separated the two germline ends. The length of the CDR3 is 13 residues. CDR3 in DNA: TGTGCCAGCAGTGACACCGGATTCGGGGAGCTGTTTTTT. Protein: CASSDTGFGELFF.

This clonotype was picked up many times. This chain joins TRBV6-1 and TRBJ1-6; 9 bases map to TRBD1. The CDR3 has 15 residues. The germline V gene encodes CDR1 MNHNS and CDR2 SASEGT. Trimming removed 5 bases from V and 6 bases from J; junction bases left unmatched: 5. For the CDR3, the DNA is TGTGCCAGCAGTACCACAGGGGGCCCTAATTCACCCCTCCACTTT. Protein sequence: CASSTTGGPNSPLHF.

The sample holds one count of this clonotype. V is TRBV12-3 or TRBV12-4 and J is TRBJ2-3; D may match TRBD1 or TRBD2 (10 bases each). This CDR3 has 20 amino acids. The V end lost 6 bases, the J end lost 4 bases, and 32 bases lay between the germline ends. The CDR3 is CASRRDRGLTSGPPPDTQYF. The CDR3 bases are TGTGCCAGCAGAAGGGACAGGGGTTTGACTAGCGGGCCCCCCCCAGATACGCAGTATTTT.

The rearrangement joins TRBV30 to TRBJ2-7; 7 bases fit TRBD2. The CDR3 length is 11 residues. In germline, CDR1 is GTSNPN, CDR2 SVGIG (reference sequence). With 4 bases clipped from V and 9 bases from J, the junction kept 6 bases outside the gene matches. Here the CDR3 DNA reads TGTGCCTGGAACCGGGAGGAAGGGCAGTACTTC. Its translation is CAWNREEGQYF.

This clonotype was detected many times. V gene TRBV5-1 combines with J gene TRBJ2-2; perhaps TRBD1 as D (5 bases). V was trimmed by 5 bases and J by 8 bases, leaving 13 bases between them. This CDR3 has 13 amino acids. From germline, CDR1 is SGHRS and CDR2 YFSETQ. CDR3 loop: CASRQVVPGELFF. The CDR3 bases are TGCGCCAGCAGACAGGTAGTTCCAGGGGAGCTGTTTTTT.

This clonotype was found many times. The CDR3 is CASSPQTGRLGNSPLHF. The CDR3 region has the DNA TGTGCCAGCAGCCCACAGACAGGGAGGCTTGGGAATTCACCCCTCCACTTT. The chain has TRBV9 and TRBJ1-6; 7 positions match TRBD1. CDR3 size: 17 residues. The J segment lost 7 bases and the V segment lost 4 bases, leaving 14 bases of the junction unmatched. The germline CDR1 and CDR2 sequences are SGDLS and YYNGEE.

There are many counts of this clonotype. The chain joins TRBV5-1 to TRBJ1-4; D is possibly TRBD1 (6 bases). CDR3 size: 15 residues. Trimming left V 4 bases short and J 0 bases short, with 10 bases between. Germline CDR1 is SGHRS and CDR2 is YFSETQ. The CDR3 loop is CASSRGDATNEKLFF. CDR3 sequence (DNA): TGCGCCAGCAGCAGGGGGGACGCAACTAATGAAAAACTGTTTTTT.